The clone carrying this TCR beta chain was seen repeatedly, ten times or more. These data belong to a study of Graves' ophthalmopathy and Graves' hyperthyroidism. The authors amplified TCR beta CDR3 regions, and they did so from RNA transcripts for repertoire sequencing. HTBI primers served in a first-round RT-PCR, which a second-round multiplex PCR followed. From the multiplex PCR reads, TCRdb called clonotypes with MiXCR, one entry per CDR3 protein. The table lists around 400,000 distinct CDR3 sequences, 20% to 25% of them singletons. The CDR3 has 14 residues. Trimming removed 2 bases from V and 1 base from J, with 6 bases in between.

The receptor was isolated from a woman in her late teens or twenties with stable Graves' hyperthyroidism. V gene TRBV12-3 or TRBV12-4 combines with J gene TRBJ2-1; no clear D. The sequencing input was peripheral blood. CDR3 loop: CASSLRESYNEQFF. The CDR3 bases are TGTGCCAGCAGTTTAAGGGAATCCTACAATGAGCAGTTCTTC.